The entry below describes one TCR beta chain. This table comes from immunoSEQ multiplex PCR, and its TCRdb copy is limited to in-frame clones, with some not included. In the table there are 100,000 or so clones, around nine tenths of which are singletons. The data stem from a study of OX40 agonist ivuxolimab in advanced cancers. After removal of 0 bases from V and 2 bases from J, the junction contained 6 bases not matched to a gene. The CDR3 totals 16 residues. The V gene's germline CDR1 is MGHRA and CDR2 YSYEKL. The clonotype comes from an adult with an advanced solid tumor such as melanoma, head and neck, liver or kidney cancer. The sequencing used CD4+ or CD8+ T cells sorted from blood, collected in a trial of the OX40 agonist ivuxolimab. The V and J genes are TRBV4-1 and TRBJ2-7, with TRBD2 identical over 8 bases. CDR3 DNA: TGCGCCAGCAGCCAAGATGAGGGCGGGAGGCCCTACGAGCAGTACTTC. Amino acid sequence: CASSQDEGGRPYEQYF.